This TCR beta chain came from a study of blood T cell repertoires in COVID-19. Across the study: Both acute and convalescent COVID-19 samples were obtained from the United States, Italy and Spain. T cells, B-cell-depleted T cells, or PBMCs supplied cDNA or gDNA.

V was trimmed by 6 bases and J by 1 base, leaving 15 bases between them. This CDR3 has 16 amino acids. The germline CDR1 and CDR2 sequences are LNHDA and SQIVND (reference sequence). In the authors' workflow: How many nucleated cells were present was estimated from reference gene primer amplification. The repertoire was sequenced with immunoSEQ multiplex PCR; TCRdb's copy has only in-frame clones and lacks some. V, J and clone size were drawn from that table, and D and trimming were deduced from the DNA. The profile shows about 73,000 clones, 89% of them singletons. The sample comprised peripheral blood. The gene calls are TRBV19 and TRBJ2-2, with D possibly being TRBD1 (6 bases). The source of this sequence is a man older than 75 with acute or convalescent COVID-19. The CDR3 loop reads CASSTRDRRNTGELFF. As DNA, the CDR3 is TGTGCCAGTAGCACAAGAGACAGGAGGAACACCGGGGAGCTGTTTTTT. The variable domain in full, completed from reference TRBV19 and TRBJ2-2, reads DGGITQSPKYLFRKEGQNVTLSCEQNLNHDAMYWYRQDPGQGLRLIYYSQIVNDFQKGDIAEGYSVSREKKESFPLTVTSAQKNPTAFYLCASSTRDRRNTGELFFGEGSRLTVL.